This T cell receptor (beta chain) was captured in a study of pediatric ulcerative colitis (dated by TCRdb to the late 2010s). With regard to the full study: Among the ulcerative colitis patients, fewer than ten had pancolitis and two had left-sided colitis, and histology in every patient was consistent with ulcerative colitis. From 9 or 10 newly diagnosed, treatment-naive pediatric ulcerative colitis patients and a few non-IBD control children, paired blood and rectal samples were collected. By Pediatric Ulcerative Colitis Activity Index, two patients had mild disease, several had moderate disease and three had acute severe colitis.

Comment on this clone: Its antigen target is currently unknown. No quality values exist for individual bases; no much larger clone is one base distant.

Rearranged CDR3 beta regions were amplified from genomic DNA with multiplex V and J primers using the immunoSEQ TRB Survey service. To keep depth equal across samples, survey-level sequencing depth of up to 500,000 reads per sample was applied. Libraries were purified and pooled, and sequencing was performed on Illumina technology. In the source study's methods: Productive clonality, sample overlap, pairwise scatters, CDR3 beta length, V/D/J gene usage and productiveness were all assessed with the immunoSEQ online tools. Calculated diversity was defined as the number of unique rearrangements divided by total templates times 100, and Shannon and Simpson indices were additionally computed. Principal component analysis was performed on Z-score normalized data with the R prcomp function and the ggbiplot package. Morisita's index was used to measure clonal overlap between blood and rectum within each subject. Sourced from immuneACCESS, this table was stored by TCRdb with only in-frame sequences that have V and J called. A share of the clones is absent; for the studies checked, an unresolved V gene accounts for under half, and the remainder has no known explanation. V and J calls and clone size are given by that table; D and trimming were obtained from the DNA. For this sample the table gives some 43,000 clones, of which about 79% were detected only once. Together, the top ten hold over 3% of the sample.

During colonoscopy, one to two rectal pinch biopsies were obtained for research purposes. Ulcerative colitis patients had received no immunosuppressive medication before the diagnostic colonoscopy. Before DNA was isolated, the rectal biopsies underwent proteinase K digestion. The Wizard kit (Promega) was used to extract genomic DNA from blood and intestinal samples. Broad study findings and their caveats: Repertoires were derived from total lymphocyte DNA, so rare subsets such as regulatory T cells may have patterns not reflected. For technical reasons, blood samples from two patients gave substantially fewer templates, and these samples were excluded from the blood-rectal overlap analysis. Compared with controls, ulcerative colitis patients showed significantly higher autologous blood-rectal clonal overlap, a finding that suggests increased T cell trafficking to inflamed tissue. The healthy control group was small, with only four individuals. Blood-derived T cells may have been included in rectal pinch biopsies, especially in patients with overt colitis. Rectal repertoire features separated controls, mild-moderate and acute severe colitis patients; acute severe colitis showed reduced rectal diversity due to clonal expansions. A couple of rectal CDR3 clonotypes were found in every ulcerative colitis patient but in no control.

V has 3 bases trimmed and J has 4 bases trimmed; junction bases matching no gene number 5. The cysteine opens and the phenylalanine closes a CDR3 of 15 amino acids. Solely the CDR3 DNA is kept, with 45 bases framed from the first base. The germline V gene sets CDR1 to SGHDN and CDR2 to FVKESK. Sequencing was carried out using gut tissue. Recombination connected TRBV14 to TRBJ2-2, with TRBD1 matching 7 junction bases. This TCR was recovered from a girl aged 10-17 years with moderate ulcerative colitis. The DNA sequence is given as TGTGCCAGCAGCCACCCGACAGGGATCACCGGGGAGCTGTTTTTT. Its protein is CASSHPTGITGELFF.